A single sample is the source of the 6 T cell receptor beta chains below, sequenced in a study of regulatory T cells in long-lasting Graves disease. Combining iRepertoire HTBI primers with Arm-PCR of CDR3 regions, the authors built TCR beta libraries. MiXCR, applied by TCRdb to the multiplex PCR reads, yields one record per CDR3 protein. The repertoire holds about 610,000 distinct CDR3 sequences, with 15% to 20% as singletons. Time point reported: newly diagnosed GD, antithyroid drugs for less than 3 months. Making the TCR library involved RNA that had been extracted from PBMCs. These data were also filed under a second study, of T cells in Graves' hyperthyroidism and ophthalmopathy.

The material was peripheral blood mononuclear cells (PBMCs), obtained at new diagnosis, from a patient treated with antithyroid drugs. The receptors were sampled from a man aged 18 to 30 with Graves disease.

This clonotype has ten or more counts. The chain joins TRBV11-2 to TRBJ2-1; D is possibly TRBD1 or TRBD2 (5 bases each). Germline V gives CDR1 SGHAT, CDR2 FQNNGV. The CDR3 runs 18 residues. The ends were cut back, 5 bases at V and 0 bases at J, with 20 bases in the middle. The CDR3 protein is CASSQGDGDALSYNEQFF. CDR3 DNA: TGTGCCAGCAGCCAAGGCGACGGGGACGCCCTCTCCTACAATGAGCAGTTCTTC.

This clonotype occurred many times. The DNA for the CDR3 is TGCAGTGCTAGAGACCCCGGCAAGACAAGCTCCTACGAGCAGTACTTC. Translation: CSARDPGKTSSYEQYF. The genes are TRBV20-1 and TRBJ2-7; D is unclear. Germline CDR1 DFQATT, CDR2 SNEGSKA (reference sequence). The CDR3 sequence is 16 residues long. Trimming left V 0 bases short and J 0 bases short, with 15 bases between.

This clonotype was recorded once. This chain connects TRBV6-1 to TRBJ2-1, with 9 positions matching TRBD1. V shed 6 bases and J 4 bases; nucleotides not matched to a gene: 16. In germline, CDR1 is MNHNS, CDR2 SASEGT. The CDR3 has 18 residues. DNA of the CDR3: TGTGCCAGCAGAGCCGGGACAGGGCGCGCATTAACTTACAATGAGCAGTTCTTC. Protein product: CASRAGTGRALTYNEQFF.

Only a few counts were recorded for this clonotype. The chain employs TRBV7-2 and TRBJ2-7; 12 bases line up with TRBD2. The length of the CDR3 is 17 residues. The ends lost 6 bases at V and 4 bases at J; junction bases unmatched: 13. From germline, CDR1 is SGHTA and CDR2 FQGNSA. CDR3 nucleotides: TGTGCCAGCAGTCCGAGGACTAGCGGGATCTTGATGTACGAGCAGTACTTC. This codes for CASSPRTSGILMYEQYF.

The chain uses TRBV7-9 and TRBJ1-5, with 10 nucleotides matching TRBD1. Unmatched junction bases numbered 9, after V lost 5 bases and J lost 2 bases. The CDR3 consists of 17 residues. The V gene's germline CDR1 is SEHNR and CDR2 FQNEAQ (reference sequence). The CDR3 reads CASSHSGTGAGNQPQHF. The CDR3 nucleotides read TGTGCCAGCAGCCACTCCGGGACAGGGGCGGGCAATCAGCCCCAGCATTTT.

The chain couples TRBV29-1 to TRBJ2-7, with 11 nucleotides matching TRBD2. Germline-derived CDR1 and CDR2 are SQVTM and ANQGSEA. V gave up 1 base and J gave up 0 bases; unmatched junction bases: 8. CDR3 size: 17 residues. The CDR3 DNA reads as TGCAGCGTTGAAGCGCCTAGCGGGAGGCACTTCTCCTACGAGCAGTACTTC. Protein: CSVEAPSGRHFSYEQYF.